This entry features one TCR beta chain sequence. Authors' data handling: Amplification with reference gene primers provided the estimates of nucleated cell counts. Some clones are missing from TCRdb's copy, which holds only in-frame ones; the method was immunoSEQ multiplex PCR. For V, J and clone size, that table is used; D and trimming come from the DNA. Among some 150,000 clones listed, 80% to 90% were seen once. The sample belongs to a study of blood T cell repertoires in COVID-19. On the study more broadly: COVID-19 samples from acute and convalescent phases originated in the United States, Italy and Spain. PBMCs, B-cell-depleted T cells, or T cells provided the cDNA or gDNA that made up the material.

Germline V gene sequence: CDR1 MNHEY, CDR2 SVGAGI. CDR3 size: 12 residues. The V gene lost 5 bases and the J gene lost 5 bases, with 9 bases spanning the gap. This sequence originates from a human donor with acute or convalescent COVID-19. The donor label of this sample is uncertain. Sequenced material: peripheral blood. The chain carries TRBV6-5 and TRBJ1-2; D might be TRBD1 (5 bases). The CDR3 protein is CASSRKGYGYTF. For the CDR3, the DNA is TGTGCCAGCAGTCGCAAGGGGTATGGCTACACCTTC.